This TCR beta chain was sequenced in a study of OX40 agonist ivuxolimab in advanced cancers. At the level of the whole study: Ivuxolimab was an agonistic, fully human IgG2 monoclonal antibody directed against OX40 (CD134), a costimulatory receptor. Of the roughly 50 dose-escalation patients, hepatocellular carcinoma was present in roughly 19, melanoma in approximately 15, renal cell carcinoma in 9 and head and neck cancer in 9. Peripheral TCRbeta sequencing aimed to test whether ivuxolimab altered TCR sequence diversity and caused clonal T-cell expansion. Intravenous ivuxolimab was administered to patients every 2 weeks at six dose levels: 0.01, 0.1, 0.3, 1.5, 3 and 10 mg/kg. The paper covers the monotherapy dose-escalation part of the phase I ivuxolimab trial, which included N ≈ 52 patients. A male proportion of roughly 80% and a mean age of approximately 60 years, ranging from roughly 23 to 80, were recorded for the dose-escalation cohort. Patients were allowed to have had prior anti-PD-1, anti-PD-L1 or anti-CTLA-4 therapy, and around two fifths of the dose-escalation patients had been treated with checkpoint inhibitors. Partial responses were achieved by three dose-escalation patients, of whom one had hepatocellular carcinoma and two had cutaneous melanoma.

To sequence the TCRbeta CDR3 region, genomic DNA was isolated from the sorted cells. The immunoSEQ Assay was used for sequencing of TCRbeta CDR3 regions. TCRdb carries this immuneACCESS record with in-frame sequences only. Its versions omit some clonotypes, under half of them owing to an unresolved V gene in the studies checked, with the rest unexplained. Across this sample there are tens of thousands of clones, with approximately 90% seen only once. 12% to 15% of the sample comes from the top ten. Remarks on this clone: This clone's antigen is unknown. No base quality values were provided; no much bigger clone lies one nucleotide off.

The trial excluded patients who had a history of autoimmune disease or who were on systemic immunosuppression. Peripheral blood for TCR sequencing was collected from all dose cohorts at baseline, on cycle 4 day 1, and on cycle 7 day 1. The samples were drawn from a first-in-human, open-label, multicenter phase I dose-escalation trial of ivuxolimab. Adults with locally advanced or metastatic melanoma, renal cell carcinoma, hepatocellular carcinoma or head and neck squamous cell carcinoma were enrolled in the trial. Before TCR sequencing, CD4+ T cells and CD8+ T cells from peripheral blood were sorted into separate populations. Counted from cysteine to phenylalanine, this CDR3 has 15 amino acids. The kept DNA is CDR3 alone, 45 bases in frame from the first base. V loses 4 bases at its end and J loses 4 bases; junction bases beyond the gene matches: 10. The germline V gene specifies LGHNA as CDR1 and YSLEER as CDR2.

Study-wide findings and limitations: Which antigens the clonally expanded peripheral T cells were specific for was not determined. In the 0.1-3.0 mg/kg groups, partial responders had among the lowest normalized peripheral clonal expansion, particularly in CD8+ T cells. At doses of 0.1 to 3.0 mg/kg, clonal expansion of both CD4+ and CD8+ T cells in blood was seen between baseline and week 6. Low levels of normalized T-cell clonal expansion were also seen in some nonresponding patients. After ivuxolimab, more expanded clones were found on average in CD8+ T cells than in CD4+ T cells.

The receptor was derived from an adult with an advanced solid tumor such as melanoma, head and neck, liver or kidney cancer. The sequencing here drew on CD4+ or CD8+ T cells sorted from blood, taken in a trial of the OX40 agonist ivuxolimab. This sequence uses TRBV4-3 and TRBJ2-7; 7 junctional bases match TRBD1. The CDR3: CASSPESSGGYEQYF. Read as DNA, the sequence is TGCGCCAGCAGCCCAGAAAGTTCAGGGGGTTACGAGCAGTACTTC.